The entry below describes one TCR beta chain. Recruitment covered hyperthyroidism patients aged 18 to 65 whose new diagnosis was of under 2 months' duration. This sample stems from a study of Graves' ophthalmopathy and Graves' hyperthyroidism. Germline-derived CDR1 and CDR2 are DFQATT and SNEGSKA (reference sequence). This CDR3 comprises 16 residues. V dropped 1 base and J dropped 7; count of bases not matched to a gene: 9. Scientists amplified the TCR beta CDR3 regions from RNA transcripts. First-round RT-PCR relied on HTBI primers, and a second-round multiplex PCR came next. Each CDR3 protein gets one entry after TCRdb re-called the multiplex PCR reads with MiXCR. The sample comprises about 620,000 distinct CDR3 sequences, 22% of which are singletons, and more than 5.5% rests with the top ten.

The chain recombines TRBV20-1 with TRBJ2-2, with TRBD1 matching over 10 bases. The sequencing sample was made of peripheral blood. The TCR comes from a woman under 30 with stable Graves' hyperthyroidism. Some clones in this sample may be carry-over from other donors' samples. In DNA, the CDR3 is TGCAGTGCTAGAGCTCCCGACAGGGGGCTAATCGGGGAGCTGTTTTTT. It translates to CSARAPDRGLIGELFF.